What follows are 8 T cell receptor beta chains derived from one specimen sequenced in a study of shared clonotypes between healthy human individuals (dated by TCRdb to the early 2020s). For the CD8 naive samples, CD45RO-negative cells were positively selected for CCR7, yielding a CD45RA+CCR7+ population from which TemRA cells were excluded. Library construction relied on the immunoSEQ multiplex PCR assay. Entries here come from immuneACCESS through TCRdb and include only in-frame sequences with V and J called. Some clones fail to appear in such tables; in the studies checked, an unresolved V gene covers under half of the shortfall, and the cause of the remainder is unknown. The sample table contains about 2.1 million clones; only one count was recorded for 93% of them. The top ten hold about 1.7% of the sample. Sequencing was carried out using naive CD8+ T cells from PBMCs. The sample's cell subset or site, from its label and the paper: CD45RA+CCR7+. These receptor sequences come from a man aged 18 to 35 in good health. Some clones in this sample may be carry-over from other donors' samples.

The rearrangement uses TRBV7-3 and TRBJ2-1; TRBD2 aligns across 10 bases. Germline lookup yields CDR1 SGHTA and CDR2 FQGTGA. V was pared by 0 bases and J by 6 bases, with 8 bases of the junction left unmatched. The CDR3 spans 17 residues. CDR3 in DNA: TGTGCCAGCAGCTTAACAGAGGGACTAGCGTGGGGCAATGAGCAGTTCTTC. It specifies CASSLTEGLAWGNEQFF. The full variable domain, completed using reference TRBV7-3 and TRBJ2-1, is GAGVSQTPSNKVTEKGKYVELRCDPISGHTALYWYRQSLGQGPEFLIYFQGTGAADDSGLPNDRFFAVRPEGSVSTLKIQRTERGDSAVYLCASSLTEGLAWGNEQFFGPGTRLTVL.

The V and J genes are TRBV5-1 and TRBJ2-2, with 10 nucleotides matching TRBD2. V lost 9 bases and J lost 0; bases outside the gene matches: 8. CDR1 is SGHRS and CDR2 is YFSETQ in the germline V gene. The CDR3 totals 16 residues. The CDR3 region has the DNA TGCGCCACCTCGGGACTAGCGATCCCGAACACCGGGGAGCTGTTTTTT. Residues: CATSGLAIPNTGELFF.

The rearrangement links TRBV5-8 to TRBJ1-1; 7 bases are shared with TRBD1. The CDR3 runs 14 residues. The J segment lost 4 bases and the V segment lost 0 bases, leaving 3 bases of the junction unmatched. Germline CDR1 SGHTS, CDR2 YDEGEE. CDR3 DNA sequence: TGTGCCAGCAGCTTGGACAGGGGTGGCACTGAAGCTTTCTTT. Its translation is CASSLDRGGTEAFF.

The rearrangement uses TRBV19 and TRBJ1-5, with D unclear. This CDR3 contains 15 residues. Looked up from germline, CDR1 is LNHDA and CDR2 is SQIVND (reference sequence). Trimming stripped 5 bases from V and 4 bases from J, with 15 bases between. The CDR3 spells CASSVWAGPNQPQHF. The CDR3 nucleotides are TGTGCCAGTAGTGTTTGGGCAGGCCCAAATCAGCCCCAGCATTTT.

The chain carries TRBV6-1 and TRBJ1-4; D unresolved. Trimming cost V 1 base and J 7 bases, with 16 bases left between them. CDR1 is MNHNS and CDR2 is SASEGT in the germline V gene. The CDR3 runs to 16 residues. This CDR3 reads CASSEGVVESAEKLFF. The CDR3 DNA reads TGTGCCAGCAGTGAAGGGGTTGTAGAAAGCGCTGAAAAACTGTTTTTT.

The chain recombines TRBV11-2 with TRBJ2-3, with no clear D. CDR3 length equals 18 residues. The germline V and J ends were trimmed by 0 bases and 0 bases, with 16 bases remaining between them. Germline V gene lookup returns CDR1 SGHAT and CDR2 FQNNGV. CDR3 sequence (DNA): TGTGCCAGCAGCTTAGATCGAATGAGCGTTGGGAGCACAGATACGCAGTATTTT. Translating it yields CASSLDRMSVGSTDTQYF.

CDR3: CASSYGRPTLNTEAFF. CDR3 nucleotides: TGTGCCAGCAGTTACGGACGTCCCACCTTGAACACTGAAGCTTTCTTT. The chain employs TRBV6-6 and TRBJ1-1, with D unclear. V lost 2 bases, J lost 0 bases, and 13 bases lay in between. Germline-derived CDR1 and CDR2 are MNHNY and SVGAGI (reference sequence). CDR3 length: 16 residues.

This clone was observed a single time. The chain joins TRBV28 to TRBJ1-2; the D is unclear. V lost 7 bases to trimming and J lost 4 bases, with 7 bases between them. CDR1 is MDHEN, CDR2 SYDVKM, per germline. The CDR3 sequence is 11 residues long. CDR3 amino acids: CASKGTYGYTF. CDR3 DNA sequence: TGTGCCAGCAAGGGTACCTATGGCTACACCTTC.